This T cell receptor (beta chain) was documented in a study of cytomegalovirus exposure and HLA in healthy donors. Whole-study results and caveats: Associated with cytomegalovirus, according to the listing, were around 170 TCR beta chains.

Concerning this clone: Its antigen is unknown.

The CDR3 length is 13 residues. Per germline, CDR1 MNHEY and CDR2 SVGAGI. V gave up 8 bases and J gave up 4 bases, with 9 bases separating them. A multiplex PCR was run with 60 Vbeta primers and 13 Jbeta primers. Method: immunoSEQ multiplex PCR; TCRdb's copy keeps in-frame clones and lacks some. The sample yields about 120,000 clones, over 15% seen once. The sequencing input was PBMCs. This TCR was recovered from a woman between 18 and 29 years old in good health and CMV-seronegative. The chain joins TRBV6-5 to TRBJ1-6; D remains ambiguous. DNA for the CDR3: TGTGCCAGCTCCTTGGAGTATAATTCACCCCTCCACTTT. Residues: CASSLEYNSPLHF.